The rows below give T cell receptor beta chains drawn from one sample of a study of control samples from healthy donors and cancer patients. Using immunoSEQ multiplex PCR, the repertoire was profiled, and TCRdb retains in-frame clones only, with some absent. This table holds around 120,000 clones, 80% to 90% found once. Sequencing was performed on blood. The receptor source for this set is a man aged 55 to 69 in good health. The CDR3 runs from the conserved cysteine through the conserved F or W. Fields, in order: D gene, J gene, V gene, clone size, CDR3 DNA, CDR3 protein. A D gene is named only where the DNA matches it firmly. Clone sizes are given selectively: once, few, many, or a class where the clone is expanded.

d_call: TRBD1
j_call: TRBJ2-2
v_call: TRBV18
clone_size: NA
cdr3_nt: TGTGCCAGCTCACCCCAAGGGACAGCCGGGGAGCTGTTTTTT
cdr3_aa: CASSPQGTAGELFF

d_call: NA
j_call: TRBJ1-5
v_call: TRBV21-1
clone_size: NA
cdr3_nt: TGTGCCAGCAGCAAAGTGGGCCCCGAAAATCAGCCCCAGCATTTT
cdr3_aa: CASSKVGPENQPQHF

d_call: NA
j_call: TRBJ1-2
v_call: TRBV7-2
clone_size: once
cdr3_nt: TGTGCCAGCAGCTTAGAGGGGGGGCGCTCCTCCTATGGCTACACCTTC
cdr3_aa: CASSLEGGRSSYGYTF

d_call: NA
j_call: TRBJ1-6
v_call: TRBV2
clone_size: NA
cdr3_nt: TGTGCCAGCAGCCTGGAATGGGGGGCCCTCCACTTT
cdr3_aa: CASSLEWGALHF

d_call: TRBD2
j_call: TRBJ2-3
v_call: TRBV6-4
clone_size: NA
cdr3_nt: TGTGCCAGCAGCCTGGGCGGGGGGACTTCAGATACGCAGTATTTT
cdr3_aa: CASSLGGGTSDTQYF

d_call: TRBD1
j_call: TRBJ2-7
v_call: TRBV11-2
clone_size: NA
cdr3_nt: TGTGCCAGCAGGACTCTCGGGGACAGGGTCCGGGAGCAGTACTTC
cdr3_aa: CASRTLGDRVREQYF

d_call: TRBD1
j_call: TRBJ1-2
v_call: TRBV28
clone_size: NA
cdr3_nt: TGTGCCAGCAGTTCCCGGACAGGCTTTCAGGGCTACACCTTC
cdr3_aa: CASSSRTGFQGYTF

d_call: TRBD1
j_call: TRBJ1-1
v_call: TRBV6-5
clone_size: NA
cdr3_nt: TGTGCCAGCAGTTACGGATATGGGACAGGGAGTACTGAAGCTTTCTTT
cdr3_aa: CASSYGYGTGSTEAFF

d_call: NA
j_call: TRBJ2-7
v_call: TRBV4-1
clone_size: NA
cdr3_nt: TGCGCCAGCAGCCGAGAGGGGGCCTACGAGCAGTACTTC
cdr3_aa: CASSREGAYEQYF

d_call: NA
j_call: TRBJ1-2
v_call: TRBV16
clone_size: NA
cdr3_nt: TGTGCCAGCAGCCAATCGAGGGAGGCGGGCTATGGCTACACCTTC
cdr3_aa: CASSQSREAGYGYTF

d_call: NA
j_call: TRBJ1-4
v_call: TRBV11-2
clone_size: NA
cdr3_nt: TGTGCCTCGGACGGGGGCACTGAAAAACTGTTTTTT
cdr3_aa: CASDGGTEKLFF

d_call: TRBD1
j_call: TRBJ2-7
v_call: TRBV2
clone_size: NA
cdr3_nt: TGTGCCAGCAGTGAACACAGGGGGGCGACGGTCGAGCAGTACTTC
cdr3_aa: CASSEHRGATVEQYF

d_call: NA
j_call: TRBJ1-1
v_call: TRBV28
clone_size: NA
cdr3_nt: TGTGCCAGCATTCGACTCGGGGGCCCTGAAGCTTTCTTT
cdr3_aa: CASIRLGGPEAFF

d_call: NA
j_call: TRBJ1-5
v_call: TRBV4-1
clone_size: NA
cdr3_nt: TGCGCCAGCAGCCGCACCATCGGGGAAGGGCCCCAGCATTTT
cdr3_aa: CASSRTIGEGPQHF

d_call: NA
j_call: TRBJ2-3
v_call: TRBV12-3/TRBV12-4
clone_size: few
cdr3_nt: TGTGCCAGTACCCAGGATTTGGGTACGCAGTATTTT
cdr3_aa: CASTQDLGTQYF

d_call: NA
j_call: TRBJ1-3
v_call: TRBV5-1
clone_size: NA
cdr3_nt: TGCGCCAGCAGCTTGGCTGGCCTCTCTGGAAACACCATATATTTT
cdr3_aa: CASSLAGLSGNTIYF

d_call: NA
j_call: TRBJ1-6
v_call: TRBV30
clone_size: NA
cdr3_nt: TGTGCCTGGAGTGTACCGGGACTTTATAATTCACCCCTCCACTTT
cdr3_aa: CAWSVPGLYNSPLHF

d_call: TRBD1
j_call: TRBJ2-7
v_call: TRBV19
clone_size: once
cdr3_nt: TGTGCCAGTAGCACGGGCCTCGGGACAGGGTATGGGGAGCAGTACTTC
cdr3_aa: CASSTGLGTGYGEQYF

d_call: NA
j_call: TRBJ1-3
v_call: TRBV6-5
clone_size: NA
cdr3_nt: TGTGCCAGCCTTAAGGGGGGTACTGGAAACACCATATATTTT
cdr3_aa: CASLKGGTGNTIYF

d_call: NA
j_call: TRBJ1-2
v_call: TRBV30
clone_size: NA
cdr3_nt: TGTGCCTGGAGGTGGACAGCGACGCTCTATGGCTACACCTTC
cdr3_aa: CAWRWTATLYGYTF

d_call: NA
j_call: TRBJ2-2
v_call: TRBV7-9
clone_size: NA
cdr3_nt: TGTGCCAGCAGCGCCCGAAGGCTGGGTGCCGGGGAGCTGTTTTTT
cdr3_aa: CASSARRLGAGELFF

d_call: NA
j_call: TRBJ2-5
v_call: TRBV19
clone_size: NA
cdr3_nt: TGTGCCAGTAGTAAGGGGATGGCGGCCGTACAAGAGACCCAGTACTTC
cdr3_aa: CASSKGMAAVQETQYF

d_call: NA
j_call: TRBJ1-4
v_call: TRBV4-1
clone_size: NA
cdr3_nt: TGCGCCAGCGGGCTTGGAACGGGGGGAAAACTGTTTTTT
cdr3_aa: CASGLGTGGKLFF

d_call: NA
j_call: TRBJ2-3
v_call: TRBV7-2
clone_size: NA
cdr3_nt: TGTGCCAGCAGCTTAGATGGGACTAGCACAGATACGCAGTATTTT
cdr3_aa: CASSLDGTSTDTQYF

d_call: TRBD2
j_call: TRBJ2-3
v_call: TRBV2
clone_size: NA
cdr3_nt: TGTGCCAGCATGAGGTTCCCTAGCGGGGGCACAGATACGCAGTATTTT
cdr3_aa: CASMRFPSGGTDTQYF

d_call: NA
j_call: TRBJ1-5
v_call: TRBV6-1
clone_size: NA
cdr3_nt: TGTGCCAGCAGTGAAATGGGGCAGGCCCGGGGTCAGCCCCAGCATTTT
cdr3_aa: CASSEMGQARGQPQHF

d_call: TRBD1
j_call: TRBJ2-6
v_call: TRBV5-4
clone_size: NA
cdr3_nt: TGTGCCAGCAGCTCGGGACAGGGAAAGTCTGGGGCCAACGTCCTGACTTTC
cdr3_aa: CASSSGQGKSGANVLTF

d_call: NA
j_call: TRBJ1-2
v_call: TRBV7-9
clone_size: NA
cdr3_nt: TGTGCCAGCAGCTTAGTGTCGACAGTTTTATATGGCTACACCTTC
cdr3_aa: CASSLVSTVLYGYTF

d_call: TRBD1
j_call: TRBJ1-6
v_call: TRBV5-1
clone_size: NA
cdr3_nt: TGCGCCAGCAGCCGAGGGGGCGATTCACCCCTCCACTTT
cdr3_aa: CASSRGGDSPLHF

d_call: TRBD1
j_call: TRBJ1-1
v_call: TRBV19
clone_size: NA
cdr3_nt: TGTGCCAGTAGCCGACAGGGGCGAGCTGAAGCTTTCTTT
cdr3_aa: CASSRQGRAEAFF

d_call: NA
j_call: TRBJ2-3
v_call: TRBV9
clone_size: once
cdr3_nt: TGTGCCAGCAGCGTAGAGGCCCACACAGATACGCAGTATTTT
cdr3_aa: CASSVEAHTDTQYF

d_call: NA
j_call: TRBJ2-4
v_call: TRBV9
clone_size: NA
cdr3_nt: TGTGCCAGCAGCGGCCTATCGGATCCCACAAACATTCAGTACTTC
cdr3_aa: CASSGLSDPTNIQYF

d_call: NA
j_call: TRBJ2-7
v_call: TRBV20-1
clone_size: NA
cdr3_nt: TGCAGTGCTAGTGGAGACTATGCCTACGAGCAGTACTTC
cdr3_aa: CSASGDYAYEQYF

d_call: NA
j_call: TRBJ1-5
v_call: TRBV21-1
clone_size: NA
cdr3_nt: TGTGCCAGCAGCTCGTTGTCGCCCCAGCATTTT
cdr3_aa: CASSSLSPQHF

d_call: TRBD2
j_call: TRBJ2-3
v_call: TRBV7-9
clone_size: NA
cdr3_nt: TGTGCCAGCAGCTTATTAGCGGGGGTTGCGGATACGCAGTATTTT
cdr3_aa: CASSLLAGVADTQYF

d_call: NA
j_call: TRBJ1-2
v_call: TRBV19
clone_size: NA
cdr3_nt: TGTGCCAGTAGTATGGGGCCCGACACCTACTATGGCTACACCTTC
cdr3_aa: CASSMGPDTYYGYTF

d_call: NA
j_call: TRBJ2-5
v_call: TRBV6-5
clone_size: NA
cdr3_nt: TGTGCCAGCAGTTACACGGCGGGGCAAGAGACCCAGTACTTC
cdr3_aa: CASSYTAGQETQYF

d_call: TRBD2
j_call: TRBJ2-2
v_call: TRBV4-1
clone_size: NA
cdr3_nt: TGCGCCAGCAGCCGAGTCGGCAGGACCGGGGGGTGGGCCGGGGAGCTGTTTTTT
cdr3_aa: CASSRVGRTGGWAGELFF

d_call: TRBD1
j_call: TRBJ1-6
v_call: TRBV6-5
clone_size: NA
cdr3_nt: TGTGCCAGCGACAGGGGTCGATCTCTGAATTCACCCCTCCACTTT
cdr3_aa: CASDRGRSLNSPLHF

d_call: NA
j_call: TRBJ2-7
v_call: TRBV19
clone_size: once
cdr3_nt: TGTGCCAGTAGTAAGTCGGAATGCGGGCAGTACTTC
cdr3_aa: CASSKSECGQYF

d_call: TRBD2
j_call: TRBJ2-7
v_call: TRBV14
clone_size: NA
cdr3_nt: TGTGCCAGCAGCCAATGGAGCGGGGGCCCCCTCGAGCAGTACTTC
cdr3_aa: CASSQWSGGPLEQYF

d_call: NA
j_call: TRBJ1-2
v_call: TRBV6-5
clone_size: NA
cdr3_nt: TGTGCCAGCGCGCCCAGTGCTAACTATGGCTACACCTTC
cdr3_aa: CASAPSANYGYTF

d_call: NA
j_call: TRBJ1-6
v_call: TRBV30
clone_size: NA
cdr3_nt: TGTGCCTGCCTTCAAGGGGGGGGCTCAAAATCACCCCTCCACTTT
cdr3_aa: CACLQGGGSKSPLHF

d_call: NA
j_call: TRBJ2-2
v_call: TRBV7-7
clone_size: NA
cdr3_nt: TGTGCTAGCAGCGTCCGGGGGACCGGGGAGCTGTTTTTT
cdr3_aa: CASSVRGTGELFF

d_call: NA
j_call: TRBJ2-7
v_call: TRBV10-1
clone_size: NA
cdr3_nt: TGCGCCAGCACAATATTGGGCAGGGGGGCCTACGAGCAGTACTTC
cdr3_aa: CASTILGRGAYEQYF

d_call: NA
j_call: TRBJ1-4
v_call: TRBV7-2
clone_size: NA
cdr3_nt: TGTGCCAGCAGCTCAAATTCCCCGGGAACTAATGAAAAACTGTTTTTT
cdr3_aa: CASSSNSPGTNEKLFF

d_call: TRBD1
j_call: TRBJ1-3
v_call: TRBV28
clone_size: NA
cdr3_nt: TGTGCCAGCAGTTTTTATGGCGCCGGGACAGGGGCCTCCCGTCGAAACACCATATATTTT
cdr3_aa: CASSFYGAGTGASRRNTIYF

d_call: NA
j_call: TRBJ1-4
v_call: TRBV5-8
clone_size: NA
cdr3_nt: TGTGCCAGCAGCCGCAACGACTGGGGCGAGGAAAAACTGTTTTTT
cdr3_aa: CASSRNDWGEEKLFF

d_call: NA
j_call: TRBJ1-5
v_call: TRBV18
clone_size: NA
cdr3_nt: TGTGCCAGCTCACCAGACGACAGGATAAATCAGCCCCAGCATTTT
cdr3_aa: CASSPDDRINQPQHF

d_call: NA
j_call: TRBJ1-6
v_call: TRBV3-1/TRBV3-2
clone_size: NA
cdr3_nt: TGTGCCAGCAGGGTATCGAGGACAGTCATTAATTCACCCCTCCACTTT
cdr3_aa: CASRVSRTVINSPLHF

d_call: NA
j_call: TRBJ1-5
v_call: TRBV6-2/TRBV6-3
clone_size: NA
cdr3_nt: TGTGCCAGCAGTTACTCGTTCGACAACCCTAGGGGTCAGCCCCAGCATTTT
cdr3_aa: CASSYSFDNPRGQPQHF